Presented here are 32 T cell receptor beta chains from one specimen sequenced in a study of T cell responses to AZD1222 COVID-19 vaccine. TCRdb's table, derived via immunoSEQ multiplex PCR, lists solely in-frame clones and lacks some. The sample lists 130,000 or so clones, 80% to 95% occurring once. Sequencing used peripheral blood, obtained on day 0 of AZD1222 vaccination. Every receptor here comes from an adult in good health.

CDR3: CASSYSRTGLAIQYF. As DNA, the CDR3 is TGTGCCAGCAGTTACTCGAGAACAGGGTTGGCCATTCAGTACTTC. The chain couples TRBV6-5 to TRBJ2-4, with D maybe TRBD1 (6 bases). The CDR3 is 15 residues long. Per germline, CDR1 MNHEY and CDR2 SVGAGI. The germline V and J ends were trimmed by 0 bases and 9 bases, with 15 bases remaining between them.

This sequence joins TRBV29-1 and TRBJ2-7, with a possible D match to TRBD1 (6 bases). V was pared by 3 bases and J by 6 bases, with 15 bases between. The CDR3 is 13 residues long. CDR1 SQVTM and CDR2 ANQGSEA come from the germline V gene. CDR3 loop: CSVEGATTREQYF. DNA of the CDR3: TGCAGCGTTGAGGGGGCGACGACACGCGAGCAGTACTTC.

About this clone: An end of the junction differs from the germline gene, which may be a read error. The rearrangement uses TRBV28 and TRBJ1-3, with D possibly TRBD1 on 6 matching bases. Per germline, CDR1 MDHEN and CDR2 SYDVKM. The CDR3 spans 14 residues. The CDR3 sequence is CASLRGGSRNTIYF. The CDR3 DNA follows: TGTGCCAGCCTCCGGGGGGGCTCTAGAAACACCATATATTTT.

This clone has just a few counts. Other DNA sequences in the sample encode the same CDR3. The V call is TRBV3-1 (or the pseudogene TRBV3-2), the J call TRBJ1-1; TRBD1 matches 9 bases. Losses at the gene ends were 4 bases for V and 5 bases for J; bases not matched to a gene: 2. The CDR3 consists of 13 residues. Germline values: CDR1 LGHDT, CDR2 YNNKEL (reference sequence). Written as DNA, the CDR3 is TGTGCCAGCAGCCTGACAGGGGGGACTGAAGCTTTCTTT. Its protein is CASSLTGGTEAFF.

The count of this clone is one. The chain recombines TRBV19 with TRBJ2-3, with 8 bases that match TRBD1. J gave up 5 bases and V 5 bases, and 6 bases lay outside the gene matches. The CDR3 spans 14 residues. Germline assignment: CDR1 LNHDA and CDR2 SQIVND (reference sequence). For the CDR3, the DNA is TGTGCCAGTAGTCTGGACAGGGTGGTAGATACGCAGTATTTT. It translates to CASSLDRVVDTQYF.

The gene calls are TRBV19 and TRBJ2-3; D might be TRBD1 or TRBD2, each matching 5 bases. CDR1 and CDR2 from the germline V gene are LNHDA and SQIVND (reference sequence). Trimming removed 5 bases from V and 0 bases from J, with 15 bases in between. This CDR3 is 16 amino acids long. DNA for the CDR3: TGTGCCAGTAGTCACCGGGACCTATCTAGCACAGATACGCAGTATTTT. It is translated as CASSHRDLSSTDTQYF.

The chain joins TRBV28 to TRBJ2-3, with 9 bases matching TRBD1. With V trimmed by 6 bases and J by 2 bases, 6 bases remained unmatched. CDR3 length: 15 amino acids. Germline CDR1 and CDR2: MDHEN and SYDVKM. Here the CDR3 reads CASSLTGGFTDTQYF. The CDR3 nucleotides read TGTGCCAGCAGCCTGACAGGGGGTTTCACAGATACGCAGTATTTT.

The gene calls are TRBV28 and TRBJ1-6, with 8 bases that match TRBD1. The CDR3 has 14 residues. With 6 bases clipped from V and 10 bases from J, the junction kept 8 bases outside the gene matches. The germline V gene has CDR1 MDHEN and CDR2 SYDVKM. The CDR3 protein is CASSPDRGYSPLHF. The CDR3 DNA sequence: TGTGCCAGCAGCCCCGACAGGGGCTACTCACCCCTCCACTTT. The entire variable domain, with the rest obtained from reference TRBV28 and TRBJ1-6, is as follows: DVKVTQSSRYLVKRTGEKVFLECVQDMDHENMFWYRQDPGLGLRLIYFSYDVKMKEKGDIPEGYSVSREKKERFSLILESASTNQTSMYLCASSPDRGYSPLHFGNGTRLTVT.

V and J are TRBV28 and TRBJ2-1, with 7 nucleotides matching TRBD2. This CDR3 has 12 residues. Germline values: CDR1 MDHEN, CDR2 SYDVKM. V trimming: 1 base; J trimming: 10 bases; junction bases outside the gene matches: 1. Here the CDR3 reads CASSLLRGEQFF. The DNA for the CDR3 is TGTGCCAGCAGTTTATTGCGGGGGGAGCAGTTCTTC.

The chain recombines TRBV9 with TRBJ2-1; D gene uncertain. Germline V CDR1 and CDR2: SGDLS, YYNGEE. The CDR3 runs 15 residues. V was cut by 1 base and J by 5 bases, with 13 bases left in between. CDR3 sequence reads: CASSVLIQADNEQFF. The DNA of the CDR3 is TGTGCCAGCAGCGTATTAATCCAGGCAGACAATGAGCAGTTCTTC.

The chain couples TRBV30 to TRBJ2-7; 12 bases are shared with TRBD2. With V trimmed by 3 bases and J by 4 bases, 7 bases remained unmatched. CDR3 length equals 15 residues. Germline-derived CDR1 and CDR2 are GTSNPN and SVGIG (reference sequence). This chain's CDR3 is CAWRGASGRVYEQYF. CDR3 coding DNA: TGTGCCTGGAGGGGGGCTAGCGGGAGGGTATACGAGCAGTACTTC.

This clone was counted a few times. The chain couples TRBV7-9 to TRBJ1-4; D ambiguous. Germline CDR1 reads SEHNR; CDR2 reads FQNEAQ (reference sequence). V was trimmed by 1 base and J by 7 bases, leaving 10 bases between them. The CDR3 has 14 residues. This CDR3 is CASSLVSGPEKLFF. The CDR3 nucleotides read TGTGCCAGCAGCTTAGTTTCAGGTCCTGAAAAACTGTTTTTT.

The V call is TRBV11-2, the J call TRBJ2-7; no reliable D call. The CDR3 is 16 residues long. The V and J ends lost 0 bases and 0 bases respectively, with 12 bases between them. Germline loops: CDR1 SGHAT, CDR2 FQNNGV. The CDR3 spells CASSLESQVVSYEQYF. The CDR3, as DNA: TGTGCCAGCAGCTTAGAATCGCAGGTAGTCTCCTACGAGCAGTACTTC.

The chain couples TRBV28 to TRBJ2-5; 7 bases match TRBD1. This CDR3 has 14 amino acids. The germline V gene has CDR1 MDHEN and CDR2 SYDVKM. Trimming cost V 8 bases and J 7 bases; bases outside gene matches: 13. The CDR3 is CASGAWTGRVTQYF. CDR3 coding DNA: TGTGCCAGCGGGGCGTGGACAGGTCGGGTGACCCAGTACTTC.

The chain recombines TRBV6-1 with TRBJ2-1; 10 bases match TRBD2. J lost 8 bases, V lost 1 base, and 5 bases had no gene match. Germline V lookup: CDR1 MNHNS, CDR2 SASEGT. The CDR3 loop spans 15 amino acids. This CDR3 is CASSEVTSGMDEQFF. The CDR3 nucleotides read TGTGCCAGCAGTGAAGTTACTAGCGGGATGGATGAGCAGTTCTTC.

The V and J genes are TRBV28 and TRBJ1-2; D gene unclear. V was trimmed by 10 bases and J by 5 bases, leaving 11 bases between them. There are 11 residues in the CDR3. The germline V gene has CDR1 MDHEN and CDR2 SYDVKM. The chain's CDR3 is CAIRQDYGYTF. CDR3 nucleotides: TGTGCCATCCGCCAGGATTATGGCTACACCTTC.

This clone was recorded only once. This chain joins TRBV27 and TRBJ2-7, with 7 bases fitting TRBD1. Germline V gene lookup returns CDR1 MNHEY and CDR2 SMNVEV (reference sequence). This CDR3 has 15 residues. V shed 5 bases, J shed 2 bases, and the junction held 9 bases outside the gene matches. The CDR3 protein is CASSPRQGIPYEQYF. The CDR3 bases are TGTGCCAGCAGTCCGCGACAGGGCATTCCCTACGAGCAGTACTTC.

The CDR3: CASRRAAADGYTF. In nucleotides, the CDR3 is TGTGCCAGCAGACGCGCCGCGGCGGATGGCTACACCTTC. The rearrangement joins TRBV11-2 to TRBJ1-2; unclear D gene. From germline, CDR1 is SGHAT and CDR2 FQNNGV. The CDR3 covers 13 residues. Trimming left V 6 bases short and J 6 bases short, with 14 bases between.

This clone appeared once. V and J are TRBV29-1 and TRBJ2-1; D not resolved. Germline V lookup: CDR1 SQVTM, CDR2 ANQGSEA. Trimming left V 1 base short and J 7 bases short, with 8 bases between. The CDR3 is 12 amino acids. The CDR3 reads CSVEGGANEQFF. The CDR3 nucleotides are TGCAGCGTTGAAGGAGGTGCGAATGAGCAGTTCTTC.

The genes are TRBV5-1 and TRBJ2-1, with TRBD2 as a possible D gene (7 bases). Germline V gene data show CDR1 as SGHRS and CDR2 as YFSETQ. The CDR3 covers 14 residues. Trimming removed 0 bases at V and 6 bases at J, with 10 bases between. CDR3 protein: CASSLDRGGNEQFF. CDR3 DNA: TGCGCCAGCAGCTTGGATAGGGGGGGCAATGAGCAGTTCTTC.

The gene calls are TRBV11-2 and TRBJ1-4; D is unclear. The V gene lost 4 bases and the J gene lost 4 bases, with 16 bases spanning the gap. This CDR3 has 16 residues. Germline CDR1 is SGHAT and CDR2 is FQNNGV. As DNA, the CDR3 is TGTGCCAGCAGCTCTTTGACTGCGGGAAGTAATGAAAAACTGTTTTTT. Protein: CASSSLTAGSNEKLFF.

This chain links TRBV2 with TRBJ1-6, with 10 bases identical to TRBD1. Losses at the gene ends were 4 bases for V and 6 bases for J; bases not matched to a gene: 6. Germline V lookup: CDR1 SNHLY, CDR2 FYNNEI. The CDR3 is 16 amino acids. The DNA for the CDR3 is TGTGCCAGCAGTGGAGACCGGACAGGGGGTAATTCACCCCTCCACTTT. Its protein product is CASSGDRTGGNSPLHF.

This sequence joins TRBV28 and TRBJ2-2, with D possibly matching TRBD1 (6 bases). The germline gives CDR1 MDHEN, CDR2 SYDVKM. The CDR3 consists of 15 residues. V lost 1 base and J 0 bases, leaving 6 bases between the germline ends. In DNA, the CDR3 is TGTGCCAGCAGTTTATCAGGGGCGAACACCGGGGAGCTGTTTTTT. This gives the protein CASSLSGANTGELFF.

The chain carries TRBV7-6 and TRBJ2-1, with a tentative D call TRBD2 (5 bases). The CDR3 has 15 amino acids. V was cut by 3 bases and J by 2 bases, with 11 bases left in between. Germline assignment: CDR1 SGHVS and CDR2 FNYEAQ. The CDR3 region has the DNA TGTGCCAGCAGCTTTGGTGGGAGTCCCTACAATGAGCAGTTCTTC. This encodes CASSFGGSPYNEQFF.

The CDR3 is CASSPQGGDHSPLHF. The CDR3 region has the DNA TGTGCCAGCAGTCCCCAAGGAGGCGATCATTCACCCCTCCACTTT. J is TRBJ1-6 and V is TRBV28, with D hard to call. The CDR3 extends over 15 amino acids. V dropped 5 bases and J dropped 8 bases, with 16 bases sitting between them. Germline V gives CDR1 MDHEN, CDR2 SYDVKM.

CDR3 sequence reads: CASSPQLAADTQYF. The CDR3 DNA sequence: TGTGCCAGCTCACCACAACTAGCCGCCGATACGCAGTATTTT. V is TRBV18 and J is TRBJ2-3; the D gene is possibly TRBD2 (6 bases). V was shortened by 1 base and J by 6 bases, with 11 bases between the two germline ends. The CDR3 is 14 amino acids. Germline V CDR1 and CDR2: KGHSH, LQKENI. The full variable domain, rest sourced from reference TRBV18 and TRBJ2-3, is NAGVMQNPRHLVRRRGQEARLRCSPMKGHSHVYWYRQLPEEGLKFMVYLQKENIIDESGMPKERFSAEFPKEGPSILRIQQVVRGDSAAYFCASSPQLAADTQYFGPGTRLTVL.

V is TRBV7-9 and J is TRBJ2-7; no clear D gene. This CDR3 comprises 12 residues. V lost 5 bases, J lost 3 bases, and 8 bases lay in between. CDR1 SEHNR and CDR2 FQNEAQ come from the germline V gene (reference sequence). CDR3 coding DNA: TGTGCCAGCAGCACCGTAGTCTACGAGCAGTACTTC. Protein sequence: CASSTVVYEQYF.

V gene TRBV7-2 combines with J gene TRBJ1-1; possible D gene TRBD1, 5 bases. V lost 4 bases to trimming and J lost 1 base, with 13 bases between them. The germline V gene encodes CDR1 SGHTA and CDR2 FQGNSA. The CDR3 consists of 15 residues. The CDR3 here is CASSSEGVGNTEAFF. For the CDR3, the DNA is TGTGCCAGCAGCTCAGAAGGGGTCGGGAACACTGAAGCTTTCTTT. Together with reference TRBV7-2 and TRBJ1-1, the CDR3 gives the full variable domain: GAGVSQSPSNKVTEKGKDVELRCDPISGHTALYWYRQSLGQGLEFLIYFQGNSAPDKSGLPSDRFSAERTGGSVSTLTIQRTQQEDSAVYLCASSSEGVGNTEAFFGQGTRLTVV.

The table lists this clone with a few counts. J is TRBJ2-1 and V is TRBV5-1; 10 bases agree with TRBD2. The trim removed 0 bases at V and 0 bases at J, leaving 9 bases unmatched. Germline CDR1 and CDR2: SGHRS and YFSETQ. The CDR3 is 19 residues long. CDR3 sequence: CASSLGGSSGSGSYNEQFF. The CDR3 nucleotides are TGCGCCAGCAGCTTGGGCGGTTCTAGCGGGAGTGGCTCCTACAATGAGCAGTTCTTC.

V usage is TRBV6-2 or TRBV6-3 and J usage is TRBJ1-1; D is uncertain. The V gene lost 0 bases and the J gene lost 2 bases, with 4 bases spanning the gap. Per germline, CDR1 MNHEY and CDR2 SVGEGT. This CDR3 contains 13 residues. This CDR3 is CASSYSSNTEAFF. CDR3 nucleotides: TGTGCCAGCAGTTACTCCTCTAACACTGAAGCTTTCTTT.

This clone was recorded once. The V and J genes are TRBV10-3 and TRBJ1-5, with unresolved D. V lost 3 bases and J lost 0, with 6 bases in between. There are 14 residues in the CDR3. The germline CDR1 and CDR2 sequences are ENHRY and SYGVKD. This CDR3 reads CAISENNSNQPQHF. As DNA, the CDR3 is TGTGCCATCAGTGAAAATAATAGCAATCAGCCCCAGCATTTT.

This clone was seen only once. The gene calls are TRBV19 and TRBJ1-5; 8 nucleotides agree with TRBD1. Trimming at V came to 7 bases and at J to 2 bases, leaving 7 bases not matched to a gene. This CDR3 is built from 15 residues. Germline CDR1 is LNHDA and CDR2 is SQIVND (reference sequence). This CDR3 reads CASNPTGEGNQPQHF. DNA for the CDR3: TGTGCCAGTAACCCGACAGGGGAGGGCAATCAGCCCCAGCATTTT.